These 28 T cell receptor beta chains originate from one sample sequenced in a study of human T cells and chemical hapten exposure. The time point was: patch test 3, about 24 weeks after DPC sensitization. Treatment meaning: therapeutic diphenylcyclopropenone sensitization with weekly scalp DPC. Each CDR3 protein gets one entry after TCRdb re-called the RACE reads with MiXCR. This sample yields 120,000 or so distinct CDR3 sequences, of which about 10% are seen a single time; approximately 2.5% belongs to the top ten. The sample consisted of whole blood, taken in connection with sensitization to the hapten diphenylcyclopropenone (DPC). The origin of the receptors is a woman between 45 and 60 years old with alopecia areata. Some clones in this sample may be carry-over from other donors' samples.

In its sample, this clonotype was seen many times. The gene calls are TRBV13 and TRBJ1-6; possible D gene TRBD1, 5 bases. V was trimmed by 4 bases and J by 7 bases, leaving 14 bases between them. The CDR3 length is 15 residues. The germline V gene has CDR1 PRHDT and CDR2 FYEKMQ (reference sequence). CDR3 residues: CASSSGAGRNSPLHF. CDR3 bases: TGTGCCAGCAGCTCCGGGGCGGGGAGGAATTCACCCCTCCACTTT.

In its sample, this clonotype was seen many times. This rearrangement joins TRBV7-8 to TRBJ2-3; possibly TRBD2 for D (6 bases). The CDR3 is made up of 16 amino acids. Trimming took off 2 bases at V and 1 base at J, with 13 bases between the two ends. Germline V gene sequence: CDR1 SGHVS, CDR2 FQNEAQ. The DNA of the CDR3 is TGTGCCAGCAGCTTACGGTTAGCGGATCGCACAGATACGCAGTATTTT. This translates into CASSLRLADRTDTQYF.

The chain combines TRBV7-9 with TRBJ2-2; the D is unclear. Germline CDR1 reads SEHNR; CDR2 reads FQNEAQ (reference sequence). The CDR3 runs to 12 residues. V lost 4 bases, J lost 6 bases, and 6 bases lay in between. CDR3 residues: CASSSLAGELFF. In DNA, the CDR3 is TGTGCCAGCAGCTCTTTGGCCGGGGAGCTGTTTTTT.

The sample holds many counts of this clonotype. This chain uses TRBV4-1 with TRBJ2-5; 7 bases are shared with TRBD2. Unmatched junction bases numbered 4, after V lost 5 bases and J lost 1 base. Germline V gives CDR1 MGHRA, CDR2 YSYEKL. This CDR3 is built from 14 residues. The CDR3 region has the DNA TGCGCCAGCAGCGAGCGGGGCCTCCAAGAGACCCAGTACTTC. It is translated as CASSERGLQETQYF.

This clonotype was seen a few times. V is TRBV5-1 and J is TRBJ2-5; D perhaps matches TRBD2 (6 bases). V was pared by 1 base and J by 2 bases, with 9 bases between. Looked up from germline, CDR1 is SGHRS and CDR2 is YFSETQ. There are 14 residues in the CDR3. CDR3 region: CASSLFAGQETQYF. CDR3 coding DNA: TGCGCCAGCAGCTTGTTCGCGGGACAAGAGACCCAGTACTTC.

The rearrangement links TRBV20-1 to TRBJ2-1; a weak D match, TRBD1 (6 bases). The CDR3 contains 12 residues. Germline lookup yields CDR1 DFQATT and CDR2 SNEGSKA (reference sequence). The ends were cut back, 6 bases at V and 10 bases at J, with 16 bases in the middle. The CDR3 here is CSAVQGLGEQFF. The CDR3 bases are TGCAGTGCGGTCCAGGGGTTGGGCGAGCAGTTCTTC.

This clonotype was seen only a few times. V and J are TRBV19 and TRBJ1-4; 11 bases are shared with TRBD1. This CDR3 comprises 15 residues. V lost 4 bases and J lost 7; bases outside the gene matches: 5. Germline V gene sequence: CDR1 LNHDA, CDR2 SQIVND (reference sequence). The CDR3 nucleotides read TGTGCCAGTAGTACGCCCGGGACAGGGGGTGAAAAACTGTTTTTT. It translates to CASSTPGTGGEKLFF.

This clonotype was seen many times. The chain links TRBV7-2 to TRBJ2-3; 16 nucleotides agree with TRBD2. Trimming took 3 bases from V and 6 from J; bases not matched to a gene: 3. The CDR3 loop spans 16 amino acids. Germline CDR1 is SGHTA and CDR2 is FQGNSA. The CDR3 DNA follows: TGTGCCAGCAGCTTTGGGACTAGCGGGGGGGTGGATACGCAGTATTTT. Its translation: CASSFGTSGGVDTQYF.

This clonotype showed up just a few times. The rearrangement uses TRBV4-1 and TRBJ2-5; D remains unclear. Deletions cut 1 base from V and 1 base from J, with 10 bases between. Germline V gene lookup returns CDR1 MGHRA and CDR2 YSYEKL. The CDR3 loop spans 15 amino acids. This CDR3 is CASSQVAPFQETQYF. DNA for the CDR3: TGCGCCAGCAGCCAAGTAGCACCGTTCCAAGAGACCCAGTACTTC.

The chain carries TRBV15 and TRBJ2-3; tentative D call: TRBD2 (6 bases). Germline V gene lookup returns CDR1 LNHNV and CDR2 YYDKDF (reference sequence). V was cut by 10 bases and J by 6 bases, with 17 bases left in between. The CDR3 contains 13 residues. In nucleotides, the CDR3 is TGTGCCATCGCGGGGACGATCACGGATACGCAGTATTTT. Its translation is CAIAGTITDTQYF.

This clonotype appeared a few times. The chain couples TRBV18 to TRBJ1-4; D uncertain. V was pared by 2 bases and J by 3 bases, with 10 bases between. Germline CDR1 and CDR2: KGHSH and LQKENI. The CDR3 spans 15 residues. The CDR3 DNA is TGTGCCAGCTCACCATCGGATGCACCTAATGAAAAACTGTTTTTT. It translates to CASSPSDAPNEKLFF.

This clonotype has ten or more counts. The CDR3 DNA sequence: TGTGCCAGCAGCATACAACAGGGCCTTTCCACAGATACGCAGTATTTT. Translating gives CASSIQQGLSTDTQYF. V usage is TRBV7-2 and J usage is TRBJ2-3, with D perhaps matching TRBD1 (6 bases). The ends were cut back, 5 bases at V and 2 bases at J, with 17 bases in the middle. Germline V gene sequence: CDR1 SGHTA, CDR2 FQGNSA. This CDR3 spans 16 amino acids.

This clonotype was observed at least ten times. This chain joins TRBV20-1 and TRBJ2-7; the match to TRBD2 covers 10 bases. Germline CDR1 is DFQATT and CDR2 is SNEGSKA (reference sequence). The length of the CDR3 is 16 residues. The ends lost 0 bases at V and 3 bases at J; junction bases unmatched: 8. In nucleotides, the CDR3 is TGCAGTGCTAGAGATACGCGAGGACTAGCGGACTACGAGCAGTACTTC. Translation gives CSARDTRGLADYEQYF.

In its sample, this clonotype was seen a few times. CDR3 residues: CASSYGGGYEQYF. In nucleotides, the CDR3 is TGTGCCAGCAGTTATGGGGGCGGGTACGAGCAGTACTTC. The rearrangement uses TRBV12-3 or TRBV12-4 and TRBJ2-7; the D gene is possibly TRBD1 (6 bases). Trimming removed 4 bases from V and 4 bases from J, with 11 bases in between. The CDR3 is 13 residues long.

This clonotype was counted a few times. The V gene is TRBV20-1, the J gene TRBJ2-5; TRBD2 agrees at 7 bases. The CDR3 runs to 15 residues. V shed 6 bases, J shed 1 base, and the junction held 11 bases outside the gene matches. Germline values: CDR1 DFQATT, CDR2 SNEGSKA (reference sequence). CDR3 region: CSAPLSGASQETQYF. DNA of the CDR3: TGCAGTGCACCCCTCAGCGGGGCTAGCCAAGAGACCCAGTACTTC.

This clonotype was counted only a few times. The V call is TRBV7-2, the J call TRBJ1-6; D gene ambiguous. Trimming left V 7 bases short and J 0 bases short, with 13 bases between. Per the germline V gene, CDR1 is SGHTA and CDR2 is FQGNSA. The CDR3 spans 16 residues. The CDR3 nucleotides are TGTGCCAGCAACCCCGGTCCATTCTCCTATAATTCACCCCTCCACTTT. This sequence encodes CASNPGPFSYNSPLHF.

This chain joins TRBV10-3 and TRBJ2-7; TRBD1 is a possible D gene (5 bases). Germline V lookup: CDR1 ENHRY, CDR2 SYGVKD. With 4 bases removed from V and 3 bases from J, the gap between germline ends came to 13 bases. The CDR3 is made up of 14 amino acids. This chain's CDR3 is CAISGRDRNYEQYF. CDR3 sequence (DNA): TGTGCCATCAGTGGCAGGGATAGGAACTACGAGCAGTACTTC.

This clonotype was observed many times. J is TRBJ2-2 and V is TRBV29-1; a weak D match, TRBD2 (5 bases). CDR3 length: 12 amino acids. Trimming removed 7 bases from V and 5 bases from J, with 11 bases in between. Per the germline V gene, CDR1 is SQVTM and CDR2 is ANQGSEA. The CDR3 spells CSAVGGTGELFF. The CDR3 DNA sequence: TGCAGCGCCGTTGGAGGAACCGGGGAGCTGTTTTTT.

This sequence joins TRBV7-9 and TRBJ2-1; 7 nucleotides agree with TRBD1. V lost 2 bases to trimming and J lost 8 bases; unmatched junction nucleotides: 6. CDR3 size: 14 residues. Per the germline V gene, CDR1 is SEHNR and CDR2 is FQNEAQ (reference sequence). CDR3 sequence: CASSLRQGRDEQFF. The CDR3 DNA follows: TGTGCCAGCAGCTTACGACAGGGAAGGGATGAGCAGTTCTTC. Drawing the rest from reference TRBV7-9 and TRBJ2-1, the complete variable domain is DTGVSQNPRHKITKRGQNVTFRCDPISEHNRLYWYRQTLGQGPEFLTYFQNEAQLEKSRLLSDRFSAERPKGSFSTLEIQRTEQGDSAMYLCASSLRQGRDEQFFGPGTRLTVL.

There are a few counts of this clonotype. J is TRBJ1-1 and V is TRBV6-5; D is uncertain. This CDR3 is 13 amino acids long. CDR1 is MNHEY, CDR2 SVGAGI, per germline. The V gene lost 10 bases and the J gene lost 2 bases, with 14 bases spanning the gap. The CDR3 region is CATKVGSNTEAFF. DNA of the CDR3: TGTGCCACCAAGGTGGGCAGCAACACTGAAGCTTTCTTT.

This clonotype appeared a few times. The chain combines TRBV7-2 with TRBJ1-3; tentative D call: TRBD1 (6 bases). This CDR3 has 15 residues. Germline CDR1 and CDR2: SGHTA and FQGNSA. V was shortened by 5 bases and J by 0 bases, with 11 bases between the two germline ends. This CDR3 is CASSLQGLSGNTIYF. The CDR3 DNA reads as TGTGCCAGCAGCCTACAGGGCCTCTCTGGAAACACCATATATTTT. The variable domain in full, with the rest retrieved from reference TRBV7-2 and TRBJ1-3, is GAGVSQSPSNKVTEKGKDVELRCDPISGHTALYWYRQSLGQGLEFLIYFQGNSAPDKSGLPSDRFSAERTGGSVSTLTIQRTQQEDSAVYLCASSLQGLSGNTIYFGEGSWLTVV.

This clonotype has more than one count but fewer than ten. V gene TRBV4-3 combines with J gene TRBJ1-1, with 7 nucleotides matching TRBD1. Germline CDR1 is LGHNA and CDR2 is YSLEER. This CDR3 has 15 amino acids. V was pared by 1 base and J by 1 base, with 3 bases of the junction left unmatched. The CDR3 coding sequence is TGCGCCAGCAGCCAAGTTGCAGGGGGGAACACTGAAGCTTTCTTT. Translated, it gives CASSQVAGGNTEAFF.

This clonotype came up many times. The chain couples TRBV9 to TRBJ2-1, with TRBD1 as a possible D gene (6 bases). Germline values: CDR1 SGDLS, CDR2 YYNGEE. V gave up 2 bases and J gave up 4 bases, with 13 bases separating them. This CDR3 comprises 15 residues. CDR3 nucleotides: TGTGCCAGCAGCGTGTCGGGACACGGATACAATGAGCAGTTCTTC. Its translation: CASSVSGHGYNEQFF.

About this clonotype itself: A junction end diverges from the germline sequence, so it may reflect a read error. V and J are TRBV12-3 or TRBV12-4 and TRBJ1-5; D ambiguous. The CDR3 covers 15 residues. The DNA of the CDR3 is TGTGCCAGCAGCCCGGATGCCCCACGGTATCAGCCCCAGAATTTT. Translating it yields CASSPDAPRYQPQNF.

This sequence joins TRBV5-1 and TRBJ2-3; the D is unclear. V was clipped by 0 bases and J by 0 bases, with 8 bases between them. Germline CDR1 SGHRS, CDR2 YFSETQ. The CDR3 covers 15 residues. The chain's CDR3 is CASSLGESSTDTQYF. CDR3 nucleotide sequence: TGCGCCAGCAGCTTGGGGGAATCTAGCACAGATACGCAGTATTTT. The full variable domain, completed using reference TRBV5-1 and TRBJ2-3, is KAGVTQTPRYLIKTRGQQVTLSCSPISGHRSVSWYQQTPGQGLQFLFEYFSETQRNKGNFPGRFSGRQFSNSRSEMNVSTLELGDSALYLCASSLGESSTDTQYFGPGTRLTVL.

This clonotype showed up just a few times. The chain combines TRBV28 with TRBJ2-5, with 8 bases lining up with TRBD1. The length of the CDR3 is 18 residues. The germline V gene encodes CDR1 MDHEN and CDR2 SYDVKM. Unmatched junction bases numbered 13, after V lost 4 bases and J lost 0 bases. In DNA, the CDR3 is TGTGCCAGCAGTTCCAGACATCCGGGACAGGACCACCAAGAGACCCAGTACTTC. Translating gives CASSSRHPGQDHQETQYF.

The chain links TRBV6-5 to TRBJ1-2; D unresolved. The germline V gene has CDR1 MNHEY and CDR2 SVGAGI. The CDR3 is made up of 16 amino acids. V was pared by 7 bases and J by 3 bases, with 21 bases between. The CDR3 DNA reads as TGTGCCAGCAATTTAGTCCGGGCCGCAGGACACTATGGCTACACCTTC. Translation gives CASNLVRAAGHYGYTF.

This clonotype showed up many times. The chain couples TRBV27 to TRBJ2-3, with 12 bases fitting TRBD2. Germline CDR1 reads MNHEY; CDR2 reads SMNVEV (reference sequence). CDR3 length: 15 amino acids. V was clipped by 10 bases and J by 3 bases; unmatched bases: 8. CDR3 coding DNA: TGTGCCATCGCCGCGGGGACTAGCGGGACAGATACGCAGTATTTT. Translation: CAIAAGTSGTDTQYF.